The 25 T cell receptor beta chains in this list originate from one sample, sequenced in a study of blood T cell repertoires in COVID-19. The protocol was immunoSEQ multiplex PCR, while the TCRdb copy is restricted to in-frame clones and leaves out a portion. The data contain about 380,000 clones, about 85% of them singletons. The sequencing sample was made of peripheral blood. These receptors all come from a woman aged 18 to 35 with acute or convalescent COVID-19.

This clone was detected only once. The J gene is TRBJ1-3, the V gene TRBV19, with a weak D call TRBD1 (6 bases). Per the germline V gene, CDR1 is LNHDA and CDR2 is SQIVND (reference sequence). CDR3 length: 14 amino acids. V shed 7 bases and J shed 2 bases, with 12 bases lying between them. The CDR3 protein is CASTPTGAGNTIYF. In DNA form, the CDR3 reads TGTGCCAGTACCCCGACAGGTGCTGGAAACACCATATATTTT.

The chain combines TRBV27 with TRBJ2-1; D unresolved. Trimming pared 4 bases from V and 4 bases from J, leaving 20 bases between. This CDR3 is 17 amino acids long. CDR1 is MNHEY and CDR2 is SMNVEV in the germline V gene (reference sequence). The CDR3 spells CASSSLRVGSTYNEQFF. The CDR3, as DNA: TGTGCCAGCAGTTCCCTCAGAGTCGGGTCGACGTACAATGAGCAGTTCTTC.

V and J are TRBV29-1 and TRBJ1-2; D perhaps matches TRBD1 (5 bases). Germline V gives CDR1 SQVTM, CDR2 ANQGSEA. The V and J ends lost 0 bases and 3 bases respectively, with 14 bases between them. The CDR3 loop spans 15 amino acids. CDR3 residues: CSVEDGAPFDYGYTF. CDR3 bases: TGCAGCGTTGAAGATGGGGCTCCTTTTGACTATGGCTACACCTTC. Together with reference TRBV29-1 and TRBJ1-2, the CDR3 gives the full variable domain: SAVISQKPSRDICQRGTSLTIQCQVDSQVTMMFWYRQQPGQSLTLIATANQGSEATYESGFVIDKFPISRPNLTFSTLTVSNMSPEDSSIYLCSVEDGAPFDYGYTFGSGTRLTVV.

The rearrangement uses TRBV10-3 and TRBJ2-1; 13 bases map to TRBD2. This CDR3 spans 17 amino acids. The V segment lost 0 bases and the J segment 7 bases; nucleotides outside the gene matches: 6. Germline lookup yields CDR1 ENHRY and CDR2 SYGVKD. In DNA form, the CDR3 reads TGTGCCATCAGTGAGTCGCAGGTGACTAGCGGGAGGAATGAGCAGTTCTTC. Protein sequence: CAISESQVTSGRNEQFF.

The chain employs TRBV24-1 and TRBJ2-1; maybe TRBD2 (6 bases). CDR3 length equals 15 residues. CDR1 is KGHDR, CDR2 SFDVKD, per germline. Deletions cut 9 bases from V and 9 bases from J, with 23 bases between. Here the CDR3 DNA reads TGTGCCACCGGGTCTCCGGGAGAGAGGGTGGGTGAGCAGTTCTTC. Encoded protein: CATGSPGERVGEQFF.

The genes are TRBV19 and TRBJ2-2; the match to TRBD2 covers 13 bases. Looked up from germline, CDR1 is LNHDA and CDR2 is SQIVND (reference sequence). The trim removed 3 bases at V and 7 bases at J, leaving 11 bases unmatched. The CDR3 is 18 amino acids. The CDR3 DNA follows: TGTGCCAGTAGTATTAAAACTGGACTAGCGGGGGAGTACGGGGAGCTGTTTTTT. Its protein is CASSIKTGLAGEYGELFF. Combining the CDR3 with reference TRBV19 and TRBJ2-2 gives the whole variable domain DGGITQSPKYLFRKEGQNVTLSCEQNLNHDAMYWYRQDPGQGLRLIYYSQIVNDFQKGDIAEGYSVSREKKESFPLTVTSAQKNPTAFYLCASSIKTGLAGEYGELFFGEGSRLTVL.

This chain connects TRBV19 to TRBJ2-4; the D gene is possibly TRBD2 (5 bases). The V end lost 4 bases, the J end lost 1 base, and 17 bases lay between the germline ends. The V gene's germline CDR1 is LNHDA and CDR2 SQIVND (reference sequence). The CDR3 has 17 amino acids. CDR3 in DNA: TGTGCCAGTAGTAAATACCTCGGGGAAGGGGCCAAAAACATTCAGTACTTC. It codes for CASSKYLGEGAKNIQYF.

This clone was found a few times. The CDR3 is CAISPGLAGANNEQFF. The CDR3, as DNA: TGTGCCATCAGCCCTGGACTAGCGGGGGCGAACAATGAGCAGTTCTTC. The chain is built from TRBV10-3 and TRBJ2-1; TRBD2 aligns across 13 bases. V shed 6 bases and J 5 bases; nucleotides not matched to a gene: 7. The germline V gene encodes CDR1 ENHRY and CDR2 SYGVKD. The CDR3 sequence is 16 residues long.

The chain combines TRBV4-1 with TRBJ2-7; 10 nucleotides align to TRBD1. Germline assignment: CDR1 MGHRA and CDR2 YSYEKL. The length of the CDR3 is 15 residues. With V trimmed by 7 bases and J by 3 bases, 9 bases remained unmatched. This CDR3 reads CASTSRDRGNYEQYF. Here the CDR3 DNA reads TGCGCCAGCACCTCCCGGGACAGGGGAAACTACGAGCAGTACTTC.

CDR3 protein: CASSFLDRPEKLFF. CDR3 coding DNA: TGTGCCAGCAGCTTCTTGGACAGGCCTGAAAAACTGTTTTTT. V is TRBV7-9 and J is TRBJ1-4; the match to TRBD1 covers 7 bases. CDR1 and CDR2 (germline): SEHNR, FQNEAQ (reference sequence). CDR3 length equals 14 residues. The V gene end was trimmed by 3 bases and the J gene end by 7 bases; junction bases not matched to a gene: 5.

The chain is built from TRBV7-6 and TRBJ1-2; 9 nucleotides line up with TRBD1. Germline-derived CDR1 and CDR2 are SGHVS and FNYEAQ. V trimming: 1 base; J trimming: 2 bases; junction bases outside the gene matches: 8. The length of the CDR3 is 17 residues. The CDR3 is CASSLEGTGTLNYGYTF. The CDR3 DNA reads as TGTGCCAGCAGCTTAGAAGGGACAGGGACGCTAAACTATGGCTACACCTTC.

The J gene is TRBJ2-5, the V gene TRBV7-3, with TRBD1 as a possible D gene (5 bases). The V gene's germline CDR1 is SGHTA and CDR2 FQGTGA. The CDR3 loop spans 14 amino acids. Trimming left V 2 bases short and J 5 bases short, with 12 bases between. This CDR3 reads CASSLFGAGETQYF. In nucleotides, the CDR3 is TGTGCCAGCAGCTTATTTGGGGCAGGGGAGACCCAGTACTTC. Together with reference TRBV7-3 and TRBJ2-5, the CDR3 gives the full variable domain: GAGVSQTPSNKVTEKGKYVELRCDPISGHTALYWYRQSLGQGPEFLIYFQGTGAADDSGLPNDRFFAVRPEGSVSTLKIQRTERGDSAVYLCASSLFGAGETQYFGPGTRLLVL.

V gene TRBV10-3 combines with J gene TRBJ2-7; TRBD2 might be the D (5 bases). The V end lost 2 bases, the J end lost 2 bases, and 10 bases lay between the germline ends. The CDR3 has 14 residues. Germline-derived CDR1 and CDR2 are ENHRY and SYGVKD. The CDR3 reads CAISEGLAPYEQYF. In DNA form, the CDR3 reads TGTGCCATCAGTGAGGGTCTAGCCCCCTACGAGCAGTACTTC.

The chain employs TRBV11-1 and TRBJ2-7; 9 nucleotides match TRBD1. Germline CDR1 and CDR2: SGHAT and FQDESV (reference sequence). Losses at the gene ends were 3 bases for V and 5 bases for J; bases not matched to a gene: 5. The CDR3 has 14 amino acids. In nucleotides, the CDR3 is TGTGCCAGCAGCTTGGGACAGGGATCCCACGAGCAGTACTTC. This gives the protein CASSLGQGSHEQYF.

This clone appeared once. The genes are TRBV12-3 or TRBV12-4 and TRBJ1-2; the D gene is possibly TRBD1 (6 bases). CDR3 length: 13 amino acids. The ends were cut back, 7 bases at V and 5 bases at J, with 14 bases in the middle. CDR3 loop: CASNPTGGYGYTF. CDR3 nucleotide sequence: TGTGCCAGCAATCCGACAGGAGGTTATGGCTACACCTTC.

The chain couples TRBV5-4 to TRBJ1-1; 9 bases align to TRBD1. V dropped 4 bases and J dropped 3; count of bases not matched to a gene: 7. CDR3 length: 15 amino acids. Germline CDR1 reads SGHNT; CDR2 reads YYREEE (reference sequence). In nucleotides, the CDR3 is TGTGCCAGCAGCGTAAGGGACAGGGTCCACACTGAAGCTTTCTTT. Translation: CASSVRDRVHTEAFF.

The CDR3 DNA is TGTGCCTTTACCGGGACAGGGTACAATTCACCCCTCCACTTT. It is translated as CAFTGTGYNSPLHF. The chain has TRBV30 and TRBJ1-6, with 9 bases matching TRBD1. J gave up 7 bases and V 7 bases, and 8 bases lay outside the gene matches. The CDR3 has 14 residues. Germline assignment: CDR1 GTSNPN and CDR2 SVGIG (reference sequence). The complete variable domain, with remaining parts taken from reference TRBV30 and TRBJ1-6, reads SQTIHQWPATLVQPVGSPLSLECTVEGTSNPNLYWYRQAAGRGLQLLFYSVGIGQISSEVPQNLSASRPQDRQFILSSKKLLLSDSGFYLCAFTGTGYNSPLHFGNGTRLTVT.

The CDR3 protein is CASRGTGSSYEQYF. The CDR3 coding sequence is TGTGCCAGCAGGGGGACAGGGAGCTCCTACGAGCAGTACTTC. The chain employs TRBV27 and TRBJ2-7; 9 bases map to TRBD1. The germline V gene has CDR1 MNHEY and CDR2 SMNVEV (reference sequence). This CDR3 spans 14 amino acids. V lost 6 bases to trimming and J lost 0 bases; unmatched junction nucleotides: 3.

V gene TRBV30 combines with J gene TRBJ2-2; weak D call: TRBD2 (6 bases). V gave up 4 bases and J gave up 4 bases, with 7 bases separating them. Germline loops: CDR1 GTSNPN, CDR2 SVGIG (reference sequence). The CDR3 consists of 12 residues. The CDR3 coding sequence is TGTGCCTGGAACGGGGGCACCGGGGAGCTGTTTTTT. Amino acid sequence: CAWNGGTGELFF.

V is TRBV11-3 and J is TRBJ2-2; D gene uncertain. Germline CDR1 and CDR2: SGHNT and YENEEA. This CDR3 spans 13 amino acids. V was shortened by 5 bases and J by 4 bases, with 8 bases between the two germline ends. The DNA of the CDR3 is TGTGCCAGCAGCCCATCCGGCACCGGGGAGCTGTTTTTT. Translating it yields CASSPSGTGELFF.

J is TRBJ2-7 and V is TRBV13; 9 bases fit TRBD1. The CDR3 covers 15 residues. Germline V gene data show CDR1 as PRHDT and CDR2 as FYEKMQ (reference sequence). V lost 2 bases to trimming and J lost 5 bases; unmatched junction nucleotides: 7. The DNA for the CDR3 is TGTGCCAGCAGCTTAATAGGGACAGGGCGACACGAGCAGTACTTC. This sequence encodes CASSLIGTGRHEQYF. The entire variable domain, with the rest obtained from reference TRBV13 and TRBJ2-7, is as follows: AAGVIQSPRHLIKEKRETATLKCYPIPRHDTVYWYQQGPGQDPQFLISFYEKMQSDKGSIPDRFSAQQFSDYHSELNMSSLELGDSALYFCASSLIGTGRHEQYFGPGTRLTVT.

Here the CDR3 DNA reads TGTGCCAGCAGCTTAGCGCTGGGGCAGACTAATGAAAAACTGTTTTTT. It translates to CASSLALGQTNEKLFF. J is TRBJ1-4 and V is TRBV7-9; D is possibly TRBD1 (5 bases). CDR1 SEHNR and CDR2 FQNEAQ come from the germline V gene (reference sequence). Trimming shortened V by 0 bases and J by 2 bases, and 10 bases separated the two germline ends. The CDR3 is 16 amino acids.

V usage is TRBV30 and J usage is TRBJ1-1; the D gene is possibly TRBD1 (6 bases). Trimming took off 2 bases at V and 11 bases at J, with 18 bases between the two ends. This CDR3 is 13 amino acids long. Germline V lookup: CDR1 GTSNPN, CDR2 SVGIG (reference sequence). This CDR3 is CAWSSLRQASAFF. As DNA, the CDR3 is TGTGCCTGGAGTTCACTCCGACAGGCTTCGGCTTTCTTT.

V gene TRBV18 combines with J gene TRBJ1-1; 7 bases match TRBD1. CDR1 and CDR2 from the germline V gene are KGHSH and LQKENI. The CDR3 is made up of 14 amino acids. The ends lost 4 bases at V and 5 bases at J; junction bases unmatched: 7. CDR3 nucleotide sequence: TGTGCCAGCTCACGAACAGGGGAAGGAACTGAAGCTTTCTTT. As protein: CASSRTGEGTEAFF.

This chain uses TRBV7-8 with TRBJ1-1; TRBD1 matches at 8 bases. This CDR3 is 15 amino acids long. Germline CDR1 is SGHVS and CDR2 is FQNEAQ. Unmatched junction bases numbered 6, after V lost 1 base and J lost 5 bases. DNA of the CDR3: TGTGCCAGCAGCTTAGGCGACAGGGGAGGAACTGAAGCTTTCTTT. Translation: CASSLGDRGGTEAFF.